The clone carrying this T cell receptor (beta chain) was detected ten times or more. Per germline, CDR1 SGHDT and CDR2 YYEEEE. V was pared by 2 bases and J by 1 base, with 15 bases between. The CDR3 consists of 16 residues. This entry belongs to a study of early T cells in non-severe SARS-CoV-2 infection. Study details: Sequencing targeted bulk RNA from unsorted whole blood, leaving chains unpaired.

Unique molecular identifiers tagged individual cDNA molecules. TCRdb fed the 5' RACE reads into MiXCR, producing one record per CDR3 protein. The sample consists of about 18,000 distinct CDR3 sequences, 4.5% to 6.5% of them appearing once. This receptor was obtained from an adult who was a healthcare worker with PCR-confirmed SARS-CoV-2 infection or an uninfected control (not recorded which). The chain couples TRBV5-6 to TRBJ1-1; the D gene is possibly TRBD1 (6 bases). The sample was whole blood. This chain's CDR3 is CASSFYLDRSNTEAFF. The CDR3 coding sequence is TGTGCCAGCAGCTTCTATCTAGACAGGTCGAACACTGAAGCTTTCTTT. Based on the CDR3 plus reference TRBV5-6 and TRBJ1-1, the full variable domain is DAGVTQSPTHLIKTRGQQVTLRCSPKSGHDTVSWYQQALGQGPQFIFQYYEEEERQRGNFPDRFSGHQFPNYSSELNVNALLLGDSALYLCASSFYLDRSNTEAFFGQGTRLTVV.